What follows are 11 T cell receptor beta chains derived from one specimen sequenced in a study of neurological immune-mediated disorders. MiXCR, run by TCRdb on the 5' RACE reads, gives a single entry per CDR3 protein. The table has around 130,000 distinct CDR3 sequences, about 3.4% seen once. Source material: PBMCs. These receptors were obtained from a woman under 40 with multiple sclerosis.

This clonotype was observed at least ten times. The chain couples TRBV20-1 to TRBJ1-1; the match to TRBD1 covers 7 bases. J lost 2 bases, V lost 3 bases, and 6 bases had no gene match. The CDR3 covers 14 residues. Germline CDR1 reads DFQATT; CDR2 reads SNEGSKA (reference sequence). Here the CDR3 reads CSARGQKVNTEAFF. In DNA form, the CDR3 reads TGCAGTGCTAGGGGACAGAAGGTTAACACTGAAGCTTTCTTT.

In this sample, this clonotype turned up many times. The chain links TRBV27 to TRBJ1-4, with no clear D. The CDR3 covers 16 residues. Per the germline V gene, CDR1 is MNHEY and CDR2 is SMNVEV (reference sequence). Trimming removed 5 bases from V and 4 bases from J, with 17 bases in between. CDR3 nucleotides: TGTGCCAGCAGTCCGGTCTCCAAGTCTTTTAATGAAAAACTGTTTTTT. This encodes CASSPVSKSFNEKLFF.

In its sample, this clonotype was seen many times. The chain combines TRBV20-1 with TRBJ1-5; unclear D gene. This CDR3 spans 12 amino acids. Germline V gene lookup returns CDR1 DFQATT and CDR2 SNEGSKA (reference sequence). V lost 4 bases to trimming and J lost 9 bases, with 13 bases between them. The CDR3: CSAMTVKGPQHF. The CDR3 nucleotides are TGCAGTGCTATGACGGTTAAGGGGCCCCAGCATTTT.

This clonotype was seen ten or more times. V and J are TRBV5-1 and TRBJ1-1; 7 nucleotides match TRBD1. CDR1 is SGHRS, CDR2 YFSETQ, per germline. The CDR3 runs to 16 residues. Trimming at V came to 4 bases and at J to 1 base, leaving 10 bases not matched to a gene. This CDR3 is CASSLYKGARNTEAFF. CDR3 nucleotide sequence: TGCGCCAGCAGCCTCTATAAGGGGGCCCGGAACACTGAAGCTTTCTTT.

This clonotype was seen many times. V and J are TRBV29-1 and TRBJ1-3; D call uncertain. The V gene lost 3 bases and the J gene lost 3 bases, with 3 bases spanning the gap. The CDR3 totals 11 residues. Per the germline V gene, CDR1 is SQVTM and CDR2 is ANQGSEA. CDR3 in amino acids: CSVEDGNTIYF. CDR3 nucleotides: TGCAGCGTTGAGGATGGAAACACCATATATTTT.

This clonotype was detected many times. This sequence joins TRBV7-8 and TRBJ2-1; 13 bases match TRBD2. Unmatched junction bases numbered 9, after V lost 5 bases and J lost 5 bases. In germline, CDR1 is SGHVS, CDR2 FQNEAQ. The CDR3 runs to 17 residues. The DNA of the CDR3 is TGTGCCAGCAGCCAACCAGGACTAGCGGGAGAGAACAATGAGCAGTTCTTC. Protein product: CASSQPGLAGENNEQFF. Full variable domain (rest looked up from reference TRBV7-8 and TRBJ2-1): GAGVSQSPRYKVAKRGQDVALRCDPISGHVSLFWYQQALGQGPEFLTYFQNEAQLDKSGLPSDRFFAERPEGSVSTLKIQRTQQEDSAVYLCASSQPGLAGENNEQFFGPGTRLTVL.

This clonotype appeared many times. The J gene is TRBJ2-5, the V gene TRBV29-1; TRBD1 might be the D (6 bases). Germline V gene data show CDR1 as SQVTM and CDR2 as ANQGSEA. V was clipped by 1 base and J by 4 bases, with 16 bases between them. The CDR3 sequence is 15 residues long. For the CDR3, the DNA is TGCAGCGTTGAAGGTGGGGGCATCATCGGAGAGACCCAGTACTTC. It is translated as CSVEGGGIIGETQYF.

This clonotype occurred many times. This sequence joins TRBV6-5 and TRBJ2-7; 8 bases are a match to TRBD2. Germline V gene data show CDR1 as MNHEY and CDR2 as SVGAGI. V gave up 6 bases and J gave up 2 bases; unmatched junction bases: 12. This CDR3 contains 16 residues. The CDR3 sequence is CASRPSRLAGTYEQYF. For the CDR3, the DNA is TGTGCCAGCAGGCCGTCCCGGCTAGCGGGCACCTACGAGCAGTACTTC.

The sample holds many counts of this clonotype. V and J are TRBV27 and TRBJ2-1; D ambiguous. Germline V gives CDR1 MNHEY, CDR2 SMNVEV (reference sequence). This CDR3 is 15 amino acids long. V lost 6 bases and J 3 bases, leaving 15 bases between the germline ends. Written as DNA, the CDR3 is TGTGCCAGCAGCTTAAGTGTGGGCGGCTACAATGAGCAGTTCTTC. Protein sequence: CASSLSVGGYNEQFF.

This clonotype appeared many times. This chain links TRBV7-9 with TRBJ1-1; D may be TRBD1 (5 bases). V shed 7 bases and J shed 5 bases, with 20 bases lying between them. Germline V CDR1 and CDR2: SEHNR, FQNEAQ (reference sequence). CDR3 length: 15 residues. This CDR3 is CASNPWGGPGTEAFF. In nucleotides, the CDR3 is TGTGCCAGCAACCCTTGGGGGGGTCCTGGGACTGAAGCTTTCTTT.

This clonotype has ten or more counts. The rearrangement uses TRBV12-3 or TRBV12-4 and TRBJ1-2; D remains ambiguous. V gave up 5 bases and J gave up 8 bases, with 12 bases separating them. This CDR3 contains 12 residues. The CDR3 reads CASSPGIGGYTF. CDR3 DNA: TGTGCCAGCAGTCCCGGAATAGGGGGCTACACCTTC.